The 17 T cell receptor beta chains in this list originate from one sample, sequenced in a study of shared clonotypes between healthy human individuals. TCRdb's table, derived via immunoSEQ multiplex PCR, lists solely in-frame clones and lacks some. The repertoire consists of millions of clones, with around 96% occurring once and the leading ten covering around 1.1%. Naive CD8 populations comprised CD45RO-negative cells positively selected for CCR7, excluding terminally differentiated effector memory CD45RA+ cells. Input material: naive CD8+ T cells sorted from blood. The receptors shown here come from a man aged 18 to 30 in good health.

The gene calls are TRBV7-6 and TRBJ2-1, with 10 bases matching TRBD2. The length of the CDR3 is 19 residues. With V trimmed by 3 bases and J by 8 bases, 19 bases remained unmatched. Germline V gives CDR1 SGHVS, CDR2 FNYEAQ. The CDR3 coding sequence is TGTGCCAGCAGCTTGTCGACGTCCTTTAGCGGGAGGCCCAGCGATGAGCAGTTCTTC. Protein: CASSLSTSFSGRPSDEQFF.

CDR3 amino acids: CASSGYIDSDSGNTIYF. The CDR3 nucleotides read TGTGCCAGCAGCGGATACATCGACAGTGATTCTGGAAACACCATATATTTT. J is TRBJ1-3 and V is TRBV9; D is perhaps TRBD1 (5 bases). The V end was cut by 3 bases, the J end by 1 base, with 17 bases between. The CDR3 consists of 17 residues. CDR1 and CDR2 (germline): SGDLS, YYNGEE.

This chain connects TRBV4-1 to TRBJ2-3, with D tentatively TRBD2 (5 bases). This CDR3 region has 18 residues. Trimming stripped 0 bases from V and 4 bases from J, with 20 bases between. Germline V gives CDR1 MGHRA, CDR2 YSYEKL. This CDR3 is CASSQEYVGEGSADTQYF. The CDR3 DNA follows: TGCGCCAGCAGCCAAGAGTATGTCGGCGAGGGTTCCGCAGATACGCAGTATTTT.

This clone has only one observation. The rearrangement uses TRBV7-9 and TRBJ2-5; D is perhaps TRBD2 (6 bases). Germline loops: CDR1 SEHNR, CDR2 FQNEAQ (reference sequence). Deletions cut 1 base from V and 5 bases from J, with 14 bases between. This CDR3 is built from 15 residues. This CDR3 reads CASSLGVGGIETQYF. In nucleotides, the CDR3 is TGTGCCAGCAGCTTAGGGGTTGGGGGGATCGAGACCCAGTACTTC.

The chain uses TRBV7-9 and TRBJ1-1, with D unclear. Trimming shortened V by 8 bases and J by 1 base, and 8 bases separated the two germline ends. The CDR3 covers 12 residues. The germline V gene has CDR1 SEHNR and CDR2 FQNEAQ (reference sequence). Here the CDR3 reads CASCWGNTEAFF. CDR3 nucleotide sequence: TGTGCCAGCTGCTGGGGGAACACTGAAGCTTTCTTT.

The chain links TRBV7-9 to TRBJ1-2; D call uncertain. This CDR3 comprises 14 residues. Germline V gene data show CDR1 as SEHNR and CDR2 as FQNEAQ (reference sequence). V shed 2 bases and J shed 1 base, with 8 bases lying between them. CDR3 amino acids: CASSLPEINYGYTF. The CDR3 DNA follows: TGTGCCAGCAGCTTACCAGAGATTAACTATGGCTACACCTTC.

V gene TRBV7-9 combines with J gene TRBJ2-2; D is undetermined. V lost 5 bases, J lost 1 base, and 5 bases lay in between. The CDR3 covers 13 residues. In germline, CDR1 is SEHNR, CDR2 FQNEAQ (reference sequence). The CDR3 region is CASSKMNTGELFF. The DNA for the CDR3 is TGTGCCAGCAGCAAAATGAACACCGGGGAGCTGTTTTTT.

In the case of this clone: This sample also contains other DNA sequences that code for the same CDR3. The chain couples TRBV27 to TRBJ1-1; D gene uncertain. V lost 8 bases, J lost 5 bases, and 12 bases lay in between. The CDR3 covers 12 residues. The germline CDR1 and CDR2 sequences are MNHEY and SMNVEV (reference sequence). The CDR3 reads CASSEGGTEAFF. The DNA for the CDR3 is TGTGCCAGCTCGGAGGGAGGAACTGAAGCTTTCTTT.

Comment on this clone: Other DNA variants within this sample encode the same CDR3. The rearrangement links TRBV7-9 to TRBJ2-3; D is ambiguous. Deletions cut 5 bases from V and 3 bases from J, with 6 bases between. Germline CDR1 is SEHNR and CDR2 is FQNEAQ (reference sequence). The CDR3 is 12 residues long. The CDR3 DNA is TGTGCCAGCAGCCGGTATACAGATACGCAGTATTTT. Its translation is CASSRYTDTQYF. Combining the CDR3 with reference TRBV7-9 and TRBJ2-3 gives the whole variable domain DTGVSQNPRHKITKRGQNVTFRCDPISEHNRLYWYRQTLGQGPEFLTYFQNEAQLEKSRLLSDRFSAERPKGSFSTLEIQRTEQGDSAMYLCASSRYTDTQYFGPGTRLTVL.

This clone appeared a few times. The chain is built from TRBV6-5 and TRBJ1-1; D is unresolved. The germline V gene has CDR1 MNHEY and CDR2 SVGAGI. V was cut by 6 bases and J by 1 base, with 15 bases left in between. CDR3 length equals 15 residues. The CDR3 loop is CASRRKTAKNTEAFF. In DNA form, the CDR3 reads TGTGCCAGCAGACGTAAGACCGCTAAGAACACTGAAGCTTTCTTT.

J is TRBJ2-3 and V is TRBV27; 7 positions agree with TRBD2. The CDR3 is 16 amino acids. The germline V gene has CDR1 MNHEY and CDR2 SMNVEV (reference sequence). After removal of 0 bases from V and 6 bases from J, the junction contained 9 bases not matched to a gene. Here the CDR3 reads CASSLSAGEVPDTQYF. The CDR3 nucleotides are TGTGCCAGCAGTTTATCGGCGGGAGAGGTACCTGATACGCAGTATTTT.

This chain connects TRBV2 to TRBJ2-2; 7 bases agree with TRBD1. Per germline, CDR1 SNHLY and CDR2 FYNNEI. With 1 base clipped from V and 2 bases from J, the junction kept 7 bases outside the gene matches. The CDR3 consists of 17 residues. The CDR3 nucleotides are TGTGCCAGCAGTGAAGGGCAGGGGGTATTAAACACCGGGGAGCTGTTTTTT. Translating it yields CASSEGQGVLNTGELFF.

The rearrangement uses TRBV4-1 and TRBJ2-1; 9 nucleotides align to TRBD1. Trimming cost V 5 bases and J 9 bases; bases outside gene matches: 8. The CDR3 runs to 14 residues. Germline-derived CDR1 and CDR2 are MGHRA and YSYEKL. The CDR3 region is CASSEGQGLGEQFF. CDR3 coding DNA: TGCGCCAGCAGCGAGGGACAGGGCTTGGGTGAGCAGTTCTTC.

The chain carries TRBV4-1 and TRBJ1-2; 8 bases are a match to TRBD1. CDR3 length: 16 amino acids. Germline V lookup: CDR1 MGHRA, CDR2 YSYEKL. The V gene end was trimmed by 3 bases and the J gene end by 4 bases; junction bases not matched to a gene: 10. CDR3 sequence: CASSQVGQGVSYGYTF. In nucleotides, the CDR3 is TGCGCCAGCAGCCAGGTAGGACAGGGCGTTTCCTATGGCTACACCTTC.

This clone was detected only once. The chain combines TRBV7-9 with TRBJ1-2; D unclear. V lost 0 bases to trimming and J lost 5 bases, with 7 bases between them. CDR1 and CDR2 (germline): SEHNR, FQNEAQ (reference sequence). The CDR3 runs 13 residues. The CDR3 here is CASSLARDYGYTF. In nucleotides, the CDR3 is TGTGCCAGCAGCTTAGCTAGGGATTATGGCTACACCTTC.

The CDR3 nucleotides read TGTGCCAGCAGTTACGGCGGGGGAAACACAGATACGCAGTATTTT. This sequence encodes CASSYGGGNTDTQYF. The chain is built from TRBV6-6 and TRBJ2-3; 7 bases agree with TRBD2. This CDR3 region has 15 residues. Germline V CDR1 and CDR2: MNHNY, SVGAGI (reference sequence). V was clipped by 2 bases and J by 2 bases; unmatched bases: 4.

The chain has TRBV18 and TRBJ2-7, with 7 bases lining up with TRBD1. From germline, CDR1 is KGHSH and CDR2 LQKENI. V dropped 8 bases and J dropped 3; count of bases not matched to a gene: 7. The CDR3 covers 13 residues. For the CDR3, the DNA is TGTGCCAGCCCCCGACAGGGTCTCTACGAGCAGTACTTC. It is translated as CASPRQGLYEQYF.